Listed here are 22 T cell receptor beta chains from one sample, sequenced in a study of cytomegalovirus exposure and HLA in healthy donors. This PCR relied on a set of 60 Vbeta primers and 13 Jbeta primers. Using immunoSEQ multiplex PCR, the repertoire was profiled, and TCRdb retains in-frame clones only, with some absent. The repertoire has about 150,000 clones, 80% of them found once; the top ten carry around 5.6%. Sequencing input: PBMCs. These receptors originate from a woman in her thirties or forties in good health and CMV-seropositive.

On this clone: This CDR3 is also generated by other DNA sequences in the sample. V and J are TRBV7-6 and TRBJ2-2, with D unclear. Trimming took off 1 base at V and 2 bases at J, with 5 bases between the two ends. There are 14 residues in the CDR3. Per germline, CDR1 SGHVS and CDR2 FNYEAQ. The DNA for the CDR3 is TGTGCCAGCAGCTTAGTACTAAACACCGGGGAGCTGTTTTTT. Its protein is CASSLVLNTGELFF.

The chain is built from TRBV2 and TRBJ2-2; the D is unclear. Germline CDR1 and CDR2: SNHLY and FYNNEI. V was clipped by 4 bases and J by 3 bases, with 9 bases between them. The CDR3 spans 14 residues. The CDR3 nucleotides read TGTGCCAGCAGTGTTTTGCAGGACACCGGGGAGCTGTTTTTT. Amino acid sequence: CASSVLQDTGELFF.

Details on this clone: Other DNA sequences in this sample translate to the same CDR3. The CDR3 bases are TGCGCCAGCAGCTTGGGGCTAGTACATGAGCAGTTCTTC. Translation: CASSLGLVHEQFF. The chain carries TRBV5-1 and TRBJ2-1; D is unresolved. The CDR3 has 13 amino acids. V shed 0 bases and J shed 8 bases, with 9 bases lying between them. CDR1 and CDR2 (germline): SGHRS, YFSETQ.

The table lists this clone with a few counts. The V gene is TRBV19, the J gene TRBJ2-5, with D maybe TRBD1 (5 bases). V was clipped by 3 bases and J by 5 bases, with 10 bases between them. CDR3 length: 13 amino acids. The germline V gene has CDR1 LNHDA and CDR2 SQIVND (reference sequence). The CDR3 region has the DNA TGTGCCAGTAGTATCAAGGGGATCGAGACCCAGTACTTC. Translating gives CASSIKGIETQYF. Variable domain in full (rest from reference TRBV19 and TRBJ2-5): DGGITQSPKYLFRKEGQNVTLSCEQNLNHDAMYWYRQDPGQGLRLIYYSQIVNDFQKGDIAEGYSVSREKKESFPLTVTSAQKNPTAFYLCASSIKGIETQYFGPGTRLLVL.

The chain is built from TRBV5-4 and TRBJ2-5; 13 positions match TRBD2. Germline values: CDR1 SGHNT, CDR2 YYREEE (reference sequence). The CDR3 length is 17 residues. Germline trimming cut 4 bases from V and 2 bases from J; bases unmatched to any gene: 8. The CDR3 bases are TGTGCCAGCAGCCTAGGACTAGCGGGAGCGCTTCAAGAGACCCAGTACTTC. It yields the protein CASSLGLAGALQETQYF. Using reference TRBV5-4 and TRBJ2-5 for the parts outside the CDR3, the full variable domain is ETGVTQSPTHLIKTRGQQVTLRCSSQSGHNTVSWYQQALGQGPQFIFQYYREEENGRGNFPPRFSGLQFPNYSSELNVNALELDDSALYLCASSLGLAGALQETQYFGPGTRLLVL.

The chain couples TRBV30 to TRBJ1-2; 8 bases are a match to TRBD1. The CDR3 has 14 amino acids. Unmatched junction bases numbered 9, after V lost 5 bases and J lost 4 bases. CDR1 and CDR2 (germline): GTSNPN, SVGIG (reference sequence). CDR3 in amino acids: CAWYGQGPGYGYTF. CDR3 bases: TGTGCCTGGTATGGACAGGGTCCGGGCTATGGCTACACCTTC.

V gene TRBV19 combines with J gene TRBJ1-1; TRBD1 matches at 7 bases. Germline V gene data show CDR1 as LNHDA and CDR2 as SQIVND (reference sequence). This CDR3 is built from 16 residues. Unmatched junction bases numbered 6, after V lost 1 base and J lost 1 base. The CDR3 loop reads CASSIVAGGTNTEAFF. CDR3 nucleotide sequence: TGTGCCAGTAGTATAGTGGCAGGGGGTACGAACACTGAAGCTTTCTTT.

The V call is TRBV7-9, the J call TRBJ1-2; 12 nucleotides match TRBD1. J lost 6 bases, V lost 5 bases, and 4 bases had no gene match. This CDR3 comprises 14 residues. Per germline, CDR1 SEHNR and CDR2 FQNEAQ (reference sequence). The CDR3 reads CASSLGTGGNGYTF. For the CDR3, the DNA is TGTGCCAGCAGCCTCGGGACAGGGGGCAATGGCTACACCTTC.

The genes are TRBV5-1 and TRBJ2-7, with 9 positions matching TRBD1. Germline values: CDR1 SGHRS, CDR2 YFSETQ. CDR3 length equals 15 residues. The J segment lost 4 bases and the V segment lost 0 bases, leaving 5 bases of the junction unmatched. This chain's CDR3 is CASSLVTGGLYEQYF. DNA of the CDR3: TGCGCCAGCAGCTTGGTAACAGGGGGCTTGTACGAGCAGTACTTC. Looking up the rest from reference TRBV5-1 and TRBJ2-7 gives the full variable domain: KAGVTQTPRYLIKTRGQQVTLSCSPISGHRSVSWYQQTPGQGLQFLFEYFSETQRNKGNFPGRFSGRQFSNSRSEMNVSTLELGDSALYLCASSLVTGGLYEQYFGPGTRLTVT.

DNA of the CDR3: TGTGCCAGCAGCTCGAGCGGGAGCTCCTACGAGCAGTACTTC. As protein: CASSSSGSSYEQYF. The chain links TRBV7-3 to TRBJ2-7; 8 bases line up with TRBD2. Unmatched junction bases numbered 2, after V lost 4 bases and J lost 0 bases. Germline loops: CDR1 SGHTA, CDR2 FQGTGA. This CDR3 region has 14 residues.

The CDR3, as DNA: TGCAGCGCCCAGGACTTACCCTACGAGCAGTACTTC. This translates into CSAQDLPYEQYF. V gene TRBV29-1 combines with J gene TRBJ2-7, with D perhaps matching TRBD2 (5 bases). Trimming removed 7 bases at V and 2 bases at J, with 12 bases between. CDR3 length: 12 residues. CDR1 is SQVTM, CDR2 ANQGSEA, per germline.

The chain couples TRBV10-1 to TRBJ2-7; 11 bases map to TRBD2. The CDR3 consists of 14 residues. Germline trimming cut 0 bases from V and 10 bases from J; bases unmatched to any gene: 5. The germline gives CDR1 WNHNN, CDR2 SYGVQD (reference sequence). The CDR3 protein is CASSESGLAGGQYF. The CDR3 nucleotides are TGCGCCAGCAGTGAGTCAGGGCTAGCGGGAGGACAGTACTTC.

This chain connects TRBV30 to TRBJ1-3, with a tentative D call TRBD1 (6 bases). CDR1 is GTSNPN and CDR2 is SVGIG in the germline V gene (reference sequence). V dropped 1 base and J dropped 4 bases, with 11 bases sitting between them. This CDR3 contains 14 residues. CDR3 in amino acids: CAWSATDRGNTIYF. The DNA of the CDR3 is TGTGCCTGGAGTGCGACCGACAGGGGAAACACCATATATTTT.

This clone came up once. V is TRBV11-2 and J is TRBJ2-7, with 8 bases that match TRBD2. V was clipped by 5 bases and J by 3 bases; unmatched bases: 15. This CDR3 has 17 residues. Germline V CDR1 and CDR2: SGHAT, FQNNGV. The CDR3 DNA reads TGTGCCAGCAGCCCCCCCGGGGGGGACCCAAATGGCTACGAGCAGTACTTC. This gives the protein CASSPPGGDPNGYEQYF.

The chain has TRBV14 and TRBJ2-1; TRBD2 is a possible D gene (7 bases). Trimming took 3 bases from V and 6 from J, leaving 15 bases between them. The CDR3 consists of 15 residues. Germline V gene data show CDR1 as SGHDN and CDR2 as FVKESK. CDR3 region: CASSQRGLAANEQFF. The CDR3 region has the DNA TGTGCCAGCAGCCAGCGGGGGCTAGCGGCCAATGAGCAGTTCTTC.

The chain combines TRBV9 with TRBJ2-2, with a possible D match to TRBD1 (5 bases). Trimming removed 1 base from V and 1 base from J, with 20 bases in between. Germline lookup yields CDR1 SGDLS and CDR2 YYNGEE. The length of the CDR3 is 19 residues. The CDR3 reads CASSVQLGPVFLNTGELFF. Written as DNA, the CDR3 is TGTGCCAGCAGCGTACAATTGGGGCCCGTTTTTTTGAACACCGGGGAGCTGTTTTTT.

The chain links TRBV29-1 to TRBJ2-5; 8 bases map to TRBD1. In germline, CDR1 is SQVTM, CDR2 ANQGSEA. Trimming at V came to 7 bases and at J to 5 bases, leaving 6 bases not matched to a gene. The CDR3 totals 12 residues. The CDR3 nucleotides read TGCAGCGATCGGACAGGGAGGGAGACCCAGTACTTC. Its protein is CSDRTGRETQYF.

The J gene is TRBJ1-1, the V gene TRBV7-8, with D hard to call. The germline gives CDR1 SGHVS, CDR2 FQNEAQ. The CDR3 covers 15 residues. V was clipped by 4 bases and J by 1 base, with 13 bases between them. The DNA of the CDR3 is TGTGCCAGCAGCTCCCCCCGGGGAAGGAACACTGAAGCTTTCTTT. This sequence encodes CASSSPRGRNTEAFF.

In this sample, this clone turned up once. V and J are TRBV19 and TRBJ2-1; TRBD2 matches at 9 bases. The CDR3 extends over 19 amino acids. The germline CDR1 and CDR2 sequences are LNHDA and SQIVND (reference sequence). V trimming: 1 base; J trimming: 0 bases; junction bases outside the gene matches: 10. In DNA, the CDR3 is TGTGCCAGTAGTATAGGTTTGCGGGAGGGCTCCGCCTCCTACAATGAGCAGTTCTTC. Translating it yields CASSIGLREGSASYNEQFF.

This clone was seen just once. This chain connects TRBV15 to TRBJ1-5; TRBD1 matches at 7 bases. Germline V lookup: CDR1 LNHNV, CDR2 YYDKDF (reference sequence). V trimming: 5 bases; J trimming: 6 bases; junction bases outside the gene matches: 10. The CDR3 runs to 15 residues. CDR3 coding DNA: TGTGCCACCAGCCTACCTCAGGGGGGCCTTCAGCCCCAGCATTTT. Residues: CATSLPQGGLQPQHF. The full variable domain, with the rest looked up from reference TRBV15 and TRBJ1-5, is DAMVIQNPRYQVTQFGKPVTLSCSQTLNHNVMYWYQQKSSQAPKLLFHYYDKDFNNEADTPDNFQSRRPNTSFCFLDIRSPGLGDTAMYLCATSLPQGGLQPQHFGDGTRLSIL.

CDR3 sequence reads: CASSPSDRIYEQYF. Written as DNA, the CDR3 is TGTGCCAGCAGCCCGTCGGACAGGATATACGAGCAGTACTTC. The chain joins TRBV28 to TRBJ2-7; TRBD1 aligns across 7 bases. J was trimmed by 4 bases and V by 6 bases; bases with no gene match: 9. In germline, CDR1 is MDHEN, CDR2 SYDVKM. The CDR3 has 14 amino acids.

This chain connects TRBV11-2 to TRBJ2-7; 12 bases are shared with TRBD2. The CDR3 contains 16 residues. Per the germline V gene, CDR1 is SGHAT and CDR2 is FQNNGV. Unmatched junction bases numbered 4, after V lost 4 bases and J lost 0 bases. DNA of the CDR3: TGTGCCAGCAGCTCACTAGCGGGAGGCAGCTCCTACGAGCAGTACTTC. Protein: CASSSLAGGSSYEQYF.